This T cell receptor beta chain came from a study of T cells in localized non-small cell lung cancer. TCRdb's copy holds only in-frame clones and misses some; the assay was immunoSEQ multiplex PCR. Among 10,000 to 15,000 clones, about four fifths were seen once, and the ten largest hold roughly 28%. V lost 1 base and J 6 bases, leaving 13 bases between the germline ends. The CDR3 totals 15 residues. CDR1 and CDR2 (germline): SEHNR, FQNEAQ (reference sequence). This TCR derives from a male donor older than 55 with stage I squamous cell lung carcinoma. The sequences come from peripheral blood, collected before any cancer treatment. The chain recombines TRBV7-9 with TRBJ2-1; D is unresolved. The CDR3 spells CASSLVIALANEQFF. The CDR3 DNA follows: TGTGCCAGCAGCTTAGTTATAGCTTTGGCCAATGAGCAGTTCTTC.